One and the same sample provided the 16 T cell receptor beta chains below, sequenced in a study of control samples from healthy donors and cancer patients. Method: immunoSEQ multiplex PCR; TCRdb's copy keeps in-frame clones and lacks some. The sample lists hundreds of thousands of clones, over 75% occurring once. The sample comprised PBMCs. The receptors originated from a woman aged 55 to 70 with lung cancer.

This rearrangement joins TRBV2 to TRBJ2-7; D unclear. Trimming removed 7 bases from V and 3 bases from J, with 19 bases in between. Germline V gene data show CDR1 as SNHLY and CDR2 as FYNNEI. CDR3 length equals 15 residues. The CDR3 DNA reads as TGTGCCAGCAACCCGTCTGGGCAGAGAGGCTACGAGCAGTACTTC. As protein: CASNPSGQRGYEQYF.

This chain uses TRBV28 with TRBJ2-7, with a possible D match to TRBD1 (6 bases). There are 12 residues in the CDR3. In germline, CDR1 is MDHEN, CDR2 SYDVKM. Trimming removed 8 bases from V and 6 bases from J, with 14 bases in between. The CDR3 region is CASGDIEGEQYF. The CDR3 DNA sequence: TGTGCCAGCGGGGACATTGAAGGCGAGCAGTACTTC. The complete variable domain, with remaining parts taken from reference TRBV28 and TRBJ2-7, reads DVKVTQSSRYLVKRTGEKVFLECVQDMDHENMFWYRQDPGLGLRLIYFSYDVKMKEKGDIPEGYSVSREKKERFSLILESASTNQTSMYLCASGDIEGEQYFGPGTRLTVT.

The rearrangement uses TRBV29-1 and TRBJ1-6; D is unclear. The CDR3 is made up of 14 amino acids. The V end lost 8 bases, the J end lost 6 bases, and 17 bases lay between the germline ends. Germline V gene lookup returns CDR1 SQVTM and CDR2 ANQGSEA. The CDR3: CSISDGNFNSPLHF. CDR3 nucleotide sequence: TGCAGCATATCGGACGGAAACTTTAATTCACCCCTCCACTTT.

The chain employs TRBV5-4 and TRBJ2-5, with D tentatively TRBD2 (6 bases). The CDR3 has 13 residues. V shed 7 bases and J shed 5 bases, with 15 bases lying between them. Per the germline V gene, CDR1 is SGHNT and CDR2 is YYREEE (reference sequence). CDR3 region: CASYAFGGETQYF. The DNA of the CDR3 is TGTGCCAGCTATGCCTTTGGAGGGGAGACCCAGTACTTC.

J is TRBJ2-1 and V is TRBV27, with D unclear. This CDR3 has 14 residues. Germline values: CDR1 MNHEY, CDR2 SMNVEV (reference sequence). Trimming cost V 10 bases and J 0 bases, with 13 bases left between them. CDR3 coding DNA: TGTGCCACCCGGAAAGTCAGCTCCTACAATGAGCAGTTCTTC. Translating gives CATRKVSSYNEQFF.

The chain has TRBV27 and TRBJ1-4; tentatively, D is TRBD1 (5 bases). The V gene's germline CDR1 is MNHEY and CDR2 SMNVEV (reference sequence). Between the trimmed V and J ends, which lost 1 base and 8 bases, there was a span of 14 bases. This CDR3 is 15 amino acids long. CDR3 amino acids: CASSLYGRAGEKLFF. CDR3 DNA sequence: TGTGCCAGCAGTTTATATGGCAGGGCAGGGGAAAAACTGTTTTTT.

The V and J genes are TRBV10-3 and TRBJ2-3; TRBD1 agrees at 10 bases. The CDR3 totals 14 residues. The germline V gene has CDR1 ENHRY and CDR2 SYGVKD. With 5 bases clipped from V and 4 bases from J, the junction kept 3 bases outside the gene matches. The CDR3 reads CAISRDRGADTQYF. The CDR3 DNA is TGTGCCATCAGTAGGGACAGGGGTGCAGATACGCAGTATTTT.

This clone appeared many times. This CDR3 is CASSLGTGAGGNQPQHF. CDR3 nucleotide sequence: TGTGCCAGTAGTCTTGGGACAGGGGCCGGGGGCAATCAGCCCCAGCATTTT. The gene calls are TRBV19 and TRBJ1-5; 10 bases align to TRBD1. Germline V gene lookup returns CDR1 LNHDA and CDR2 SQIVND (reference sequence). This CDR3 region has 17 residues. J lost 2 bases, V lost 5 bases, and 9 bases had no gene match.

About this clone itself: This CDR3 is also generated by other DNA sequences in the sample. The chain links TRBV5-1 to TRBJ2-2; 7 bases align to TRBD1. Germline assignment: CDR1 SGHRS and CDR2 YFSETQ. J was trimmed by 1 base and V by 4 bases; bases with no gene match: 4. The CDR3 length is 15 residues. The CDR3 here is CASSPRTGNTGELFF. CDR3 nucleotide sequence: TGCGCCAGCAGCCCGCGGACAGGGAACACCGGGGAGCTGTTTTTT.

The count of this clone is one. This sequence joins TRBV10-3 and TRBJ2-7; the match to TRBD2 covers 11 bases. Germline values: CDR1 ENHRY, CDR2 SYGVKD. This CDR3 has 14 amino acids. V gave up 6 bases and J gave up 0 bases; unmatched junction bases: 1. The CDR3 spells CAISGLAGSYEQYF. CDR3 nucleotides: TGTGCCATCAGCGGACTAGCGGGCTCCTACGAGCAGTACTTC.

About this clone itself: An end of the junction differs from the germline gene, which may be a read error. The genes are TRBV7-8 and TRBJ2-1, with a possible D match to TRBD1 (5 bases). Germline CDR1 is SGHVS and CDR2 is FQNEAQ. The CDR3 extends over 14 amino acids. In nucleotides, the CDR3 is TGTGCCAGCACCTTAGAGCAGGGTTCGGGTGAGCAGTTCTTC. Translated, it gives CASTLEQGSGEQFF. The full variable domain, with the rest looked up from reference TRBV7-8 and TRBJ2-1, is GAGVSQSPRYKVAKRGQDVALRCDPISGHVSLFWYQQALGQGPEFLTYFQNEAQLDKSGLPSDRFFAERPEGSVSTLKIQRTQQEDSAVYLCASTLEQGSGEQFFGPGTRLTVL.

There are a few counts of this clone. The rearrangement uses TRBV7-9 and TRBJ2-5; a weak D match, TRBD1 (6 bases). This CDR3 has 13 amino acids. Trimming removed 5 bases at V and 5 bases at J, with 12 bases between. Germline V gene lookup returns CDR1 SEHNR and CDR2 FQNEAQ (reference sequence). Here the CDR3 reads CASSVQGRETQYF. Written as DNA, the CDR3 is TGTGCCAGCAGCGTACAGGGAAGGGAGACCCAGTACTTC.

The chain links TRBV28 to TRBJ2-7; 11 bases line up with TRBD2. J was trimmed by 3 bases and V by 7 bases; bases with no gene match: 5. The length of the CDR3 is 14 residues. CDR1 is MDHEN and CDR2 is SYDVKM in the germline V gene. The CDR3: CASKPGTSGYEQYF. CDR3 DNA sequence: TGTGCCAGCAAGCCGGGGACTAGCGGCTACGAGCAGTACTTC.

The gene calls are TRBV5-4 and TRBJ1-6; no reliable D call. There are 17 residues in the CDR3. V was cut by 4 bases and J by 6 bases, with 20 bases left in between. The germline gives CDR1 SGHNT, CDR2 YYREEE (reference sequence). The CDR3 bases are TGTGCCAGCAGCCCTTGGGGAGGGCCTGTTTCTAATTCACCCCTCCACTTT. This gives the protein CASSPWGGPVSNSPLHF.

V gene TRBV9 combines with J gene TRBJ1-3, with D perhaps TRBD1 (6 bases). Germline lookup yields CDR1 SGDLS and CDR2 YYNGEE. V was trimmed by 0 bases and J by 7 bases, leaving 26 bases between them. The CDR3 is 19 residues long. The CDR3 nucleotides are TGTGCCAGCAGCGTAGGGGCAGACCCGGGACAAGGTAGTAAGAACACCATATATTTT. Protein sequence: CASSVGADPGQGSKNTIYF.

The rearrangement joins TRBV6-1 to TRBJ1-5; 10 positions agree with TRBD1. The CDR3 is made up of 17 amino acids. V was pared by 0 bases and J by 2 bases, with 4 bases of the junction left unmatched. Per the germline V gene, CDR1 is MNHNS and CDR2 is SASEGT. This CDR3 is CASSEALTGGGNQPQHF. CDR3 coding DNA: TGTGCCAGCAGTGAAGCCCTGACAGGGGGCGGCAATCAGCCCCAGCATTTT.